Below are 21 T cell receptor beta chains sequenced from a single sample in a study of T-cell reconstitution after alpha-beta-depleted transplantation in children (TCRdb year 2016). Library preparation used PCR. The run used an Illumina HiSeq 2500. To normalize quantification of the TCRbeta repertoire, the TCR libraries were built with molecular barcoding that relied on unique molecular identifiers. TCRdb took the public reads, trimmed them with fastp at Q25, ran MiXCR for clone calling and kept in-frame beta chains. When rows share a CDR3 protein, they turn into one entry using the most common DNA and genes. Across this sample there are about 610,000 distinct CDR3 sequences, with roughly a tenth seen only once. The ten largest clones add up to roughly 4% of the sample. Here the sequenced sample was PBMCs from the stem cell graft donor, taken from the stem cell graft. These receptors were obtained from a human donor who donated a stem cell graft to a child with acute myeloid leukemia.

This clonotype was recorded many times. V is TRBV12-3 or TRBV12-4 and J is TRBJ1-1, with 7 positions matching TRBD1. Germline trimming cut 6 bases from V and 11 bases from J; bases unmatched to any gene: 9. This CDR3 has 12 residues. The CDR3 sequence is CASSPGQTGAFF. In DNA, the CDR3 is TGTGCCAGCAGCCCGGGACAGACTGGGGCTTTCTTT.

This clonotype occurred many times. The gene calls are TRBV12-3 or TRBV12-4 and TRBJ2-1, with 9 bases identical to TRBD2. This CDR3 has 16 amino acids. Trimming cost V 3 bases and J 3 bases; bases outside gene matches: 6. The DNA of the CDR3 is TGTGCCAGCAGTTTGAGGTCTAGCGGGGACTACAATGAGCAGTTCTTC. Translating it yields CASSLRSSGDYNEQFF.

This clonotype came up many times. The V and J genes are TRBV5-1 and TRBJ2-2; no definite D call. This CDR3 has 15 residues. The V end was cut by 0 bases, the J end by 0 bases, with 6 bases between. The germline V gene encodes CDR1 SGHRS and CDR2 YFSETQ. This CDR3 is CASSLAVTNTGELFF. DNA for the CDR3: TGCGCCAGCAGCTTGGCGGTAACGAACACCGGGGAGCTGTTTTTT. The full variable domain, in which reference TRBV5-1 and TRBJ2-2 provide the parts outside the CDR3, is KAGVTQTPRYLIKTRGQQVTLSCSPISGHRSVSWYQQTPGQGLQFLFEYFSETQRNKGNFPGRFSGRQFSNSRSEMNVSTLELGDSALYLCASSLAVTNTGELFFGEGSRLTVL.

This chain links TRBV7-2 with TRBJ2-7, with TRBD2 as a possible D gene (5 bases). This CDR3 comprises 17 residues. Germline V lookup: CDR1 SGHTA, CDR2 FQGNSA. Trimming took off 0 bases at V and 2 bases at J, with 17 bases between the two ends. CDR3 in DNA: TGTGCCAGCAGCTTAGCCCTATCGAGCGGTTCCGCCTACGAGCAGTACTTC. The encoded protein is CASSLALSSGSAYEQYF.

In this sample, this clonotype turned up a few times. The chain uses TRBV5-1 and TRBJ2-2; D is undetermined. Trimming removed 4 bases from V and 4 bases from J, with 11 bases in between. Germline-derived CDR1 and CDR2 are SGHRS and YFSETQ. The CDR3 covers 14 residues. The CDR3 DNA reads as TGCGCCAGCAGCGGAGTTGACGGCACCGGGGAGCTGTTTTTT. This translates into CASSGVDGTGELFF.

The chain uses TRBV5-1 and TRBJ2-5; 9 bases line up with TRBD2. Germline values: CDR1 SGHRS, CDR2 YFSETQ. The CDR3 sequence is 17 residues long. The J segment lost 5 bases and the V segment lost 4 bases, leaving 15 bases of the junction unmatched. The CDR3 region has the DNA TGCGCCAGCAGCCCACTGGGCGGGAGGGCCTCGCGGGAGACCCAGTACTTC. The encoded protein is CASSPLGGRASRETQYF.

Only a few counts were recorded for this clonotype. The gene calls are TRBV20-1 and TRBJ2-1, with 13 nucleotides matching TRBD2. The CDR3 is 16 residues long. Germline values: CDR1 DFQATT, CDR2 SNEGSKA (reference sequence). V lost 5 bases and J lost 4; bases outside the gene matches: 8. The CDR3 is CSAVPGLAGSYNEQFF. Here the CDR3 DNA reads TGCAGTGCTGTCCCGGGACTAGCGGGGTCATACAATGAGCAGTTCTTC.

On this clonotype: A much larger clonotype is one base distant, so this may be a read error. This chain joins TRBV12-3 or TRBV12-4 and TRBJ1-5; D unresolved. The CDR3 has 15 residues. Trimming pared 1 base from V and 0 bases from J, leaving 7 bases between. CDR3 nucleotide sequence: TGTGCCAGCAGTTTAGAACAGAATAGCAATCAGCCCCAGCATTTT. It specifies CASSLEQNSNQPQHF.

The chain joins TRBV10-3 to TRBJ1-1, with TRBD1 matching 10 bases. This CDR3 has 13 amino acids. CDR1 is ENHRY, CDR2 SYGVKD, per germline. V gave up 7 bases and J gave up 7 bases; unmatched junction bases: 6. The DNA of the CDR3 is TGTGCCATCAAGGGGACAGGGGCTGTTGAAGCTTTCTTT. It encodes CAIKGTGAVEAFF.

This clonotype was observed a single time. The CDR3: CASSLALRDDETQYF. The CDR3 DNA follows: TGCGCCAGCAGCTTGGCCTTGCGGGACGACGAGACCCAGTACTTC. This chain connects TRBV5-1 to TRBJ2-5; D is perhaps TRBD2 (6 bases). This CDR3 spans 15 amino acids. V was clipped by 0 bases and J by 5 bases, with 14 bases between them. From germline, CDR1 is SGHRS and CDR2 YFSETQ.

The CDR3 DNA reads as TGTGCCAGCAGAGGGGAGCGGGAGCAGTCCTACAATGAGCAGTTCTTC. Translating gives CASRGEREQSYNEQFF. The chain is built from TRBV6-2 or TRBV6-3 and TRBJ2-1, with 8 bases fitting TRBD2. CDR3 length: 16 residues. Germline CDR1 and CDR2: MNHEY and SVGEGT. J lost 1 base, V lost 6 bases, and 8 bases had no gene match.

The chain links TRBV12-3 or TRBV12-4 to TRBJ1-6; TRBD1 is a possible D gene (5 bases). Trimming left V 5 bases short and J 8 bases short, with 10 bases between. The CDR3 consists of 13 residues. The CDR3 bases are TGTGCCAGCAGTCCCGGGGGGTATTCACCCCTCCACTTT. It encodes CASSPGGYSPLHF.

This clonotype was seen repeatedly, ten times or more. The gene calls are TRBV29-1 and TRBJ1-1; D possibly corresponds to TRBD1 (6 bases). Germline CDR1 reads SQVTM; CDR2 reads ANQGSEA. V lost 5 bases and J lost 0, with 10 bases in between. This CDR3 region has 13 residues. This CDR3 reads CSVRRGLNTEAFF. The CDR3 DNA sequence: TGCAGCGTTCGGAGGGGGTTGAACACTGAAGCTTTCTTT.

The chain recombines TRBV6-1 with TRBJ2-7, with 8 bases matching TRBD1. V dropped 6 bases and J dropped 3; count of bases not matched to a gene: 7. Germline V lookup: CDR1 MNHNS, CDR2 SASEGT. The CDR3 runs 14 residues. CDR3 nucleotides: TGTGCCAGCAGGCCCGCACAGGGGGTCTACGAGCAGTACTTC. It is translated as CASRPAQGVYEQYF.

This clonotype was picked up a small number of times. The chain is built from TRBV5-6 and TRBJ1-2; TRBD1 is a possible D gene (5 bases). Trimming removed 4 bases at V and 0 bases at J, with 13 bases between. From germline, CDR1 is SGHDT and CDR2 YYEEEE. The CDR3 consists of 15 residues. The CDR3 nucleotides read TGTGCCAGCAGCCCGCAGGGTAGAGCTAACTATGGCTACACCTTC. This gives the protein CASSPQGRANYGYTF.

This clonotype was observed a few times. Being one base from a much bigger clone, this may be a read error. V usage is TRBV7-2 and J usage is TRBJ2-5; D is unclear. Germline V gene lookup returns CDR1 SGHTA and CDR2 FQGNSA. V lost 5 bases and J lost 2, with 6 bases in between. CDR3 length: 12 amino acids. The CDR3 DNA is TGTGCCAGCAGCGTACATCAAGAGACCCAGTACTTC. This translates into CASSVHQETQYF.

The rearrangement uses TRBV2 and TRBJ1-5; possible D gene TRBD1, 5 bases. In germline, CDR1 is SNHLY, CDR2 FYNNEI. This CDR3 contains 13 residues. Trimming took off 7 bases at V and 3 bases at J, with 10 bases between the two ends. The CDR3 sequence is CASTRQTNQPQHF. CDR3 sequence (DNA): TGTGCCAGCACCCGACAGACCAATCAGCCCCAGCATTTT.

This clonotype has ten or more counts. The V call is TRBV6-5, the J call TRBJ2-1; no definite D call. This CDR3 is built from 12 residues. The germline V and J ends were trimmed by 2 bases and 5 bases, with 4 bases remaining between them. From germline, CDR1 is MNHEY and CDR2 SVGAGI. The CDR3 reads CASSYPNNEQFF. CDR3 DNA: TGTGCCAGCAGTTACCCAAACAATGAGCAGTTCTTC.

This clonotype came up a few times. This chain links TRBV7-9 with TRBJ2-7; 7 nucleotides match TRBD2. The V segment lost 5 bases and the J segment 1 base; nucleotides outside the gene matches: 8. Germline CDR1 SEHNR, CDR2 FQNEAQ (reference sequence). CDR3 length: 15 residues. The CDR3 here is CASSLPERGSYEQYF. CDR3 bases: TGTGCCAGCAGCCTACCGGAGCGGGGATCCTACGAGCAGTACTTC. The complete variable domain, with remaining parts taken from reference TRBV7-9 and TRBJ2-7, reads DTGVSQNPRHKITKRGQNVTFRCDPISEHNRLYWYRQTLGQGPEFLTYFQNEAQLEKSRLLSDRFSAERPKGSFSTLEIQRTEQGDSAMYLCASSLPERGSYEQYFGPGTRLTVT.

This clonotype has just a few counts. The CDR3 region is CASKGDGLSGNEQFF. The DNA for the CDR3 is TGTGCCAGCAAGGGGGACGGACTATCCGGCAATGAGCAGTTCTTC. The rearrangement links TRBV6-1 to TRBJ2-1; D may be TRBD1 or TRBD2 (6 bases each). Trimming shortened V by 7 bases and J by 6 bases, and 19 bases separated the two germline ends. The CDR3 extends over 15 amino acids. Germline assignment: CDR1 MNHNS and CDR2 SASEGT.

CDR3 nucleotides: TGTGCCAGCACAGGGCTTGGGGAGGACACTGAAGCTTTCTTT. Encoded protein: CASTGLGEDTEAFF. The chain uses TRBV6-1 and TRBJ1-1; maybe TRBD1 (5 bases). The CDR3 length is 14 residues. CDR1 and CDR2 from the germline V gene are MNHNS and SASEGT. V was clipped by 7 bases and J by 3 bases, with 15 bases between them.